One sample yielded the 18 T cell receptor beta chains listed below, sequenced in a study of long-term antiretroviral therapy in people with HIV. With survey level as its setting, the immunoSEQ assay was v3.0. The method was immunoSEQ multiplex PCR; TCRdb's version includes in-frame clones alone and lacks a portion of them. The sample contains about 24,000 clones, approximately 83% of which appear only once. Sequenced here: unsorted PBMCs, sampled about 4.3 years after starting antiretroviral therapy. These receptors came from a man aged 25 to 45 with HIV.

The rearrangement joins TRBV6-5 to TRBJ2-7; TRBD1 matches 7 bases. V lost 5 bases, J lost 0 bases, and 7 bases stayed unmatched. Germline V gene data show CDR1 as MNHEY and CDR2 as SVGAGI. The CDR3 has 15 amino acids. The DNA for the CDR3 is TGTGCCAGCAGTCTGACAGGGACGAGCTCCTACGAGCAGTACTTC. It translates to CASSLTGTSSYEQYF.

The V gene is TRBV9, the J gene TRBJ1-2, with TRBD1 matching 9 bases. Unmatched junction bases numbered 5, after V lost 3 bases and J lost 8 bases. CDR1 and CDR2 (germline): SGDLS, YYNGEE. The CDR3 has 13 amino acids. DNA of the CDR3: TGTGCCAGCAGCGGACAGGGGGGGAGCGGCTACACCTTC. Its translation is CASSGQGGSGYTF.

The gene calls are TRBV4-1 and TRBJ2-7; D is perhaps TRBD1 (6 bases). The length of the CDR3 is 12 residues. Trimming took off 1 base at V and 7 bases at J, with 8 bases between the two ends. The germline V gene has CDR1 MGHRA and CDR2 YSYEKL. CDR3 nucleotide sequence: TGCGCCAGCAGCCAAGGCAGGGGTGAGCAGTACTTC. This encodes CASSQGRGEQYF.

The CDR3 loop reads CASSQEWLVTNTEAFF. DNA for the CDR3: TGCGCCAGCAGCCAAGAGTGGCTAGTGACGAACACTGAAGCTTTCTTT. The V gene is TRBV4-1, the J gene TRBJ1-1; D is uncertain. The length of the CDR3 is 16 residues. CDR1 is MGHRA and CDR2 is YSYEKL in the germline V gene. Deletions cut 0 bases from V and 1 base from J, with 12 bases between.

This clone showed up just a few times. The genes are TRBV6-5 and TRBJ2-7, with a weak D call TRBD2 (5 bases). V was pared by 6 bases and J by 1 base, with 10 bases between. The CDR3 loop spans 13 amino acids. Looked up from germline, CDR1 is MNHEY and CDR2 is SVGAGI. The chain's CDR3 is CASSPTGSYEQYF. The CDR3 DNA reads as TGTGCCAGCAGCCCGACGGGATCCTACGAGCAGTACTTC.

The DNA of the CDR3 is TGTGCCAGCAGCGTAGGTAGCGGCCCCAATGAGCAGTTCTTC. The encoded protein is CASSVGSGPNEQFF. The gene calls are TRBV9 and TRBJ2-1; a possible D gene is TRBD2 (6 bases). The CDR3 is 14 amino acids. V dropped 0 bases and J dropped 6 bases, with 10 bases sitting between them. Germline CDR1 is SGDLS and CDR2 is YYNGEE.

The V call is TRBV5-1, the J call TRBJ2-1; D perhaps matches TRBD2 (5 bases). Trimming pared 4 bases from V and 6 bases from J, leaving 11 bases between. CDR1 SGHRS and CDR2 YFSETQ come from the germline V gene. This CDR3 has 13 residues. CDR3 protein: CASSPDWLNEQFF. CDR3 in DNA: TGCGCCAGCAGCCCGGACTGGCTCAATGAGCAGTTCTTC.

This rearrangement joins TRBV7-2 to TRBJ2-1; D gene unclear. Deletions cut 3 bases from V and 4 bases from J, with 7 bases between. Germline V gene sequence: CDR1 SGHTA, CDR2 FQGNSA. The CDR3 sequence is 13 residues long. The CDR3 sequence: CASSLRDYNEQFF. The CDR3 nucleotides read TGTGCCAGCAGCTTGCGAGATTACAATGAGCAGTTCTTC.

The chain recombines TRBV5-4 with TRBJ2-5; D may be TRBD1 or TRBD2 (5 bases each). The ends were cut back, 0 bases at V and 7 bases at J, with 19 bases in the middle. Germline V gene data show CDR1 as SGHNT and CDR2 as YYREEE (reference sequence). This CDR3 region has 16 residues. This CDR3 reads CASSLGAWGSRATQYF. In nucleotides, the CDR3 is TGTGCCAGCAGCTTGGGGGCTTGGGGGAGTCGCGCGACCCAGTACTTC.

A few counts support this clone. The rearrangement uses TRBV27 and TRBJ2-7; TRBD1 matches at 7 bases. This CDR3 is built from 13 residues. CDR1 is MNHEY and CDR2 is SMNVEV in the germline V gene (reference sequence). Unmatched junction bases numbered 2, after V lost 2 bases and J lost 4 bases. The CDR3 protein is CASSLGTVYEQYF. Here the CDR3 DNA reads TGTGCCAGCAGTTTAGGGACAGTGTACGAGCAGTACTTC.

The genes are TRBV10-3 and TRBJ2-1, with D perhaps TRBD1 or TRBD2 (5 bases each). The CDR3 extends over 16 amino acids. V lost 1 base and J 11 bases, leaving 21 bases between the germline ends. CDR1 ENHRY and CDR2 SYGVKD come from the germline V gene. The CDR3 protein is CAISEYPGRRQLKQFF. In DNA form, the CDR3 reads TGTGCCATCAGTGAGTACCCGGGACGGAGACAATTGAAGCAGTTCTTC.

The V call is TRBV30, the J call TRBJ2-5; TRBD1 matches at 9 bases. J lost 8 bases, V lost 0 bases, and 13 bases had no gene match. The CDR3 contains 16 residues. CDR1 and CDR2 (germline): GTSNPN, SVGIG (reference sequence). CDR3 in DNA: TGTGCCTGGAGTGTACTATTGCGCCGGACAGGGGTAACCCAGTACTTC. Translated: CAWSVLLRRTGVTQYF. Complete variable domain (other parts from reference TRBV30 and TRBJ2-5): SQTIHQWPATLVQPVGSPLSLECTVEGTSNPNLYWYRQAAGRGLQLLFYSVGIGQISSEVPQNLSASRPQDRQFILSSKKLLLSDSGFYLCAWSVLLRRTGVTQYFGPGTRLLVL.

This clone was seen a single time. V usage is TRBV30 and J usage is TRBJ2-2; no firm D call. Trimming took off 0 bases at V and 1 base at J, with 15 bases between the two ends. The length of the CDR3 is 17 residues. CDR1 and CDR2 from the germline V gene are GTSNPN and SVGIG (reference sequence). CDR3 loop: CAWSVLFGQRNTGELFF. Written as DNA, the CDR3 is TGTGCCTGGAGTGTACTTTTCGGCCAAAGGAACACCGGGGAGCTGTTTTTT.

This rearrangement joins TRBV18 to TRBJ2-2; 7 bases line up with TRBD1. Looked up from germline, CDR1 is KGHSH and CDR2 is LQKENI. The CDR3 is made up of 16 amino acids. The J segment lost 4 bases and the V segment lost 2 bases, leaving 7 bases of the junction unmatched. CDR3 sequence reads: CASSPAAQGSTGELFF. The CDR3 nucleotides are TGTGCCAGCTCACCAGCGGCACAGGGGAGCACCGGGGAGCTGTTTTTT.

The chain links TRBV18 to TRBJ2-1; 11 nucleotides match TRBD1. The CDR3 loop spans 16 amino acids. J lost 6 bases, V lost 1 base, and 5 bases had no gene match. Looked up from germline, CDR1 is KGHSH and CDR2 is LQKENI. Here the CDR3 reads CASSPLLGQGANEQFF. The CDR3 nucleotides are TGTGCCAGCTCACCACTCCTAGGACAGGGGGCCAATGAGCAGTTCTTC.

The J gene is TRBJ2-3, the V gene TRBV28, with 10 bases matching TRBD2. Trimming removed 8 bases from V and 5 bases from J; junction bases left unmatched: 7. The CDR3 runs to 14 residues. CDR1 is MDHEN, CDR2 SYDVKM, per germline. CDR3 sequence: CASVAGGLVDTQYF. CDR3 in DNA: TGTGCCAGCGTAGCGGGGGGTTTGGTAGATACGCAGTATTTT.

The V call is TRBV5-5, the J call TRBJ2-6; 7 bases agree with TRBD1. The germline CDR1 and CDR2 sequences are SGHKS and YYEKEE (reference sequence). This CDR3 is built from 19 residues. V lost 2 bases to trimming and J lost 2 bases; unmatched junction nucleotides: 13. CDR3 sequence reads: CASSFVPSTGRTGANVLTF. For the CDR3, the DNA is TGTGCCAGCAGCTTTGTTCCATCGACAGGGAGAACTGGGGCCAACGTCCTGACTTTC.

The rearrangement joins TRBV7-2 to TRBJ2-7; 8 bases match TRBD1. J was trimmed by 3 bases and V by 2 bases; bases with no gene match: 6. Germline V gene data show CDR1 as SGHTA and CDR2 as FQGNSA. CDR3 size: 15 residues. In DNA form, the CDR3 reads TGTGCCAGCAGCTTAACTGGACAGGGAGACTACGAGCAGTACTTC. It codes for CASSLTGQGDYEQYF.